The clone carrying this T cell receptor beta chain was found many times. Its antigen is currently unknown. TCR beta CDR3 amplification from genomic DNA was performed by two-round multiplex PCR. The first PCR round targeted every TRBV and TRBJ gene with specific primers. A single record per CDR3 protein comes from TCRdb applying MiXCR to the multiplex PCR reads. Of tens of thousands of distinct CDR3 sequences listed, around a quarter are singletons. This sample was included in a study of prognosis after radiotherapy for stage I lung cancer. Study context: Non-small cell lung cancer patients at stage I were enrolled between April 2018 and January 2019. Aged about 53 to 85 years, with a median of approximately 71 years, the patients were approximately 13 men and roughly six women. Concurrent therapy with stereotactic body radiotherapy was given to no patient.

Germline values: CDR1 LNHDA, CDR2 SQIVND (reference sequence). This CDR3 contains 18 residues. The ends were cut back, 2 bases at V and 0 bases at J, with 17 bases in the middle. Whole-study findings and limits: Differing TRBV and TRBJ gene usage was reportedly seen between patients with and without metastases.

The chain couples TRBV19 to TRBJ1-5; D gene uncertain. Sequenced material: PBMCs, taken before or after stereotactic body radiation therapy (not recorded which). This sequence originates from a donor aged 50 or older with non-small cell lung cancer. This CDR3 is CASSIKGDGVYSNQPQHF. In DNA, the CDR3 is TGTGCCAGTAGTATAAAAGGAGATGGGGTTTATAGCAATCAGCCCCAGCATTTT.